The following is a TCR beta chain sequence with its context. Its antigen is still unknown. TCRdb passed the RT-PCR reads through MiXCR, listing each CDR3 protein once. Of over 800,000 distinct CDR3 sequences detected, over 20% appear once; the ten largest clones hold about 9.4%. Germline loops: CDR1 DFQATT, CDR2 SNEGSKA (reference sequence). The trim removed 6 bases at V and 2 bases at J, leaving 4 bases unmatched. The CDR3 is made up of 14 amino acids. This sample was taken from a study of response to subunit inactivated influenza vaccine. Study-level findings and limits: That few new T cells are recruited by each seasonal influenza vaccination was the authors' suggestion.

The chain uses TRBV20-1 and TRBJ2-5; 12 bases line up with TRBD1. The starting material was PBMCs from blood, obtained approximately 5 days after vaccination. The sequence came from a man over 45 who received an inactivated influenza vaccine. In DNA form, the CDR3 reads TGCAGTGCGGGGACAGGGGGCAGGCAAGAGACCCAGTACTTC. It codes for CSAGTGGRQETQYF.